These 7 T cell receptor beta chains share one sample of origin, sequenced in a study of cytomegalovirus exposure and HLA in healthy donors. Both 60 Vbeta primers and 13 Jbeta primers went into the PCR. Some clones are missing from TCRdb's copy, which holds only in-frame ones; the method was immunoSEQ multiplex PCR. Here the sample spans some 200,000 clones, roughly 80% being singletons. The sequenced sample consisted of PBMCs. The receptor source for this set is a woman aged 18-35 years in good health and CMV-seronegative.

The chain is built from TRBV28 and TRBJ1-5, with D unclear. In germline, CDR1 is MDHEN, CDR2 SYDVKM. V was trimmed by 3 bases and J by 7 bases, leaving 4 bases between them. CDR3 length: 11 residues. For the CDR3, the DNA is TGTGCCAGCAGTTTTCAACAGCCCCAGCATTTT. It encodes CASSFQQPQHF. The full variable domain, in which reference TRBV28 and TRBJ1-5 provide the parts outside the CDR3, is DVKVTQSSRYLVKRTGEKVFLECVQDMDHENMFWYRQDPGLGLRLIYFSYDVKMKEKGDIPEGYSVSREKKERFSLILESASTNQTSMYLCASSFQQPQHFGDGTRLSIL.

The rearrangement uses TRBV7-2 and TRBJ2-6; D is possibly TRBD2 (6 bases). The ends were cut back, 2 bases at V and 1 base at J, with 12 bases in the middle. From germline, CDR1 is SGHTA and CDR2 FQGNSA. CDR3 length: 17 amino acids. In nucleotides, the CDR3 is TGTGCCAGCAGCTTAAGGGCTCTAGCGTCTGGGGCCAACGTCCTGACTTTC. Its protein product is CASSLRALASGANVLTF.

The chain employs TRBV19 and TRBJ1-3; possibly TRBD1 for D (5 bases). CDR1 is LNHDA, CDR2 SQIVND, per germline (reference sequence). Between the trimmed V and J ends, which lost 4 bases and 4 bases, there was a span of 20 bases. The CDR3 consists of 17 residues. CDR3 loop: CASSTLLGGVKGNTIYF. The CDR3 DNA sequence: TGTGCCAGTAGTACCTTGCTGGGAGGGGTAAAAGGAAACACCATATATTTT. Variable domain in full (rest from reference TRBV19 and TRBJ1-3): DGGITQSPKYLFRKEGQNVTLSCEQNLNHDAMYWYRQDPGQGLRLIYYSQIVNDFQKGDIAEGYSVSREKKESFPLTVTSAQKNPTAFYLCASSTLLGGVKGNTIYFGEGSWLTVV.

This chain uses TRBV7-9 with TRBJ2-5; 8 bases line up with TRBD2. V shed 5 bases and J 4 bases; nucleotides not matched to a gene: 12. The V gene's germline CDR1 is SEHNR and CDR2 FQNEAQ (reference sequence). The CDR3 extends over 16 amino acids. The CDR3 nucleotides read TGTGCCAGCAGCCCTCTAGCGGGCGCGCCGGCAGAGACCCAGTACTTC. This codes for CASSPLAGAPAETQYF. The full variable domain, with the rest looked up from reference TRBV7-9 and TRBJ2-5, is DTGVSQNPRHKITKRGQNVTFRCDPISEHNRLYWYRQTLGQGPEFLTYFQNEAQLEKSRLLSDRFSAERPKGSFSTLEIQRTEQGDSAMYLCASSPLAGAPAETQYFGPGTRLLVL.

This chain connects TRBV25-1 to TRBJ2-3; 9 bases match TRBD2. This CDR3 is built from 15 residues. Losses at the gene ends were 4 bases for V and 2 bases for J; bases not matched to a gene: 4. The germline V gene has CDR1 MGHDK and CDR2 SYGVNS. The CDR3 DNA reads TGTGCCAGCAGTGGAGGCGGGAGGGTCACAGATACGCAGTATTTT. This gives the protein CASSGGGRVTDTQYF.

CDR3 loop: CASSQDLASEYNEQFF. The CDR3, as DNA: TGCGCCAGCAGCCAAGATTTGGCTAGCGAATACAATGAGCAGTTCTTC. This chain joins TRBV4-1 and TRBJ2-1, with D maybe TRBD2 (6 bases). From germline, CDR1 is MGHRA and CDR2 YSYEKL. V shed 0 bases and J shed 4 bases, with 13 bases lying between them. This CDR3 spans 16 amino acids.

The CDR3 reads CASSYERDTQYF. CDR3 in DNA: TGTGCCAGCAGTTACGAGAGAGATACGCAGTATTTT. The chain carries TRBV6-6 and TRBJ2-3; D is unresolved. Trimming removed 2 bases from V and 5 bases from J, with 5 bases in between. The CDR3 has 12 residues. In germline, CDR1 is MNHNY, CDR2 SVGAGI (reference sequence).